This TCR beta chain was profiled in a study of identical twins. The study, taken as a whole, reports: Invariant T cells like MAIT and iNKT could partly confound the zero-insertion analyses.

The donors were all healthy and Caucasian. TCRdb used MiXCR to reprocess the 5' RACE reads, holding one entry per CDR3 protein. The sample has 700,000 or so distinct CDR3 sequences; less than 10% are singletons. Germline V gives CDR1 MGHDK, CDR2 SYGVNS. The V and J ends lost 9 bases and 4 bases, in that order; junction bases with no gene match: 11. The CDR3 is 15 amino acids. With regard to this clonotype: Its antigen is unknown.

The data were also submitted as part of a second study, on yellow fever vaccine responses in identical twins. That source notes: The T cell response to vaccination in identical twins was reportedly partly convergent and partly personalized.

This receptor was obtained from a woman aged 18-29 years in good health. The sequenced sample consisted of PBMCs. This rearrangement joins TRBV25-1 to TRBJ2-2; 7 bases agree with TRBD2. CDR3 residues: CARERCLAVTGELFF. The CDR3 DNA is TGTGCCAGGGAAAGATGTCTAGCGGTCACCGGGGAGCTGTTTTTT.